Listed below are T cell receptor beta chains from one sample, sequenced in a study of persistence of HIV-infected CD4 T cells. Only in-frame clones appear in the TCRdb table, and some are missing; sequencing was by immunoSEQ multiplex PCR. The table includes 30,000 to 45,000 clones, roughly 87% detected once. The antigens of these receptors remain unknown. The sample in question was CD4+ T cells sorted from PBMCs after roughly 20-hour stimulation, obtained from a patient who received antiretroviral therapy. The receptor set was obtained from an adult man with HIV who was CMV-seropositive. The conserved cysteine and the conserved F or W are not part of the CDR3 here.

TRBJ2-7	TRBV7-3	ASSPDPPPYEQY
TRBJ2-7	TRBV2	ASMRETGGSEQY
TRBJ1-6	TRBV7-2	ASRRDSSYNSPLH
TRBJ1-3	TRBV5-1	ASRQGTGNTIY
TRBJ1-2	TRBV6-1	ASSEGTHLYGYT
TRBJ2-5	TRBV12-5	ASGFFTGQGETQY
TRBJ2-1	TRBV27	ASNRDRVSYNEQF
TRBJ2-7	TRBV7-8	ASSRTSLVGQSNYEQY
TRBJ1-1	TRBV7-8	ASSFGTGNTEAF
TRBJ2-2	TRBV4-3	ASRPSAGTGELF
TRBJ2-3	TRBV7-2	ASSLALTGEQY
TRBJ2-7	TRBV19	ASSTQLQTYEQY
TRBJ2-2	TRBV4-2	ASSQEGSGELF
TRBJ1-5	TRBV20-1	SASNSRDRSNQPQH
TRBJ1-1	TRBV29-1	SVARGSGAF